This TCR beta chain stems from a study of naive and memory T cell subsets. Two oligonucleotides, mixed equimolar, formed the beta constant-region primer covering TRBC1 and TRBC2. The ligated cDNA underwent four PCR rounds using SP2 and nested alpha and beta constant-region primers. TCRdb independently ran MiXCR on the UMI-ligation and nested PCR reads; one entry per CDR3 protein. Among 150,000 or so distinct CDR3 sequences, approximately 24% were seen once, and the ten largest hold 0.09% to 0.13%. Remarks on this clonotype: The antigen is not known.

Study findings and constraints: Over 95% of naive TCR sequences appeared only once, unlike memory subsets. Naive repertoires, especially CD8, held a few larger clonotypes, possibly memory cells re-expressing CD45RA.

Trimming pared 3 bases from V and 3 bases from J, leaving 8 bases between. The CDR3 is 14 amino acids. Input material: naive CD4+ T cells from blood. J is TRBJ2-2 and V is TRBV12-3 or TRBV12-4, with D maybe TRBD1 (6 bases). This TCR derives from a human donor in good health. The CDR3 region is CASSFRQDTGELFF. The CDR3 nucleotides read TGTGCCAGCAGTTTCCGACAGGACACCGGGGAGCTGTTTTTT.